A selection of T cell receptor beta chains follows, all from one sample in a study of OX40 agonist ivuxolimab in advanced cancers. The method was immunoSEQ multiplex PCR; TCRdb's version includes in-frame clones alone and lacks a portion of them. The repertoire holds some 98,000 clones, with 90% to 95% as singletons. The material sequenced was CD4+ or CD8+ T cells sorted from blood, taken in a trial of the OX40 agonist ivuxolimab. These receptors originate from an adult with an advanced solid tumor such as melanoma, head and neck, liver or kidney cancer. Each CDR3 is given with its conserved first and last residue. Fields, in order: CDR3 DNA, CDR3 protein, clone size, V gene, D gene, J gene. The D gene is left open where the match is weak. Some rows have no size entry. The others give once, few or many, or a class for an expanded clone.

TGTGCCAGCATATCTGCGGGGAGCACAGATACGCAGTATTTT	CASISAGSTDTQYF	once	TRBV6-6	NA	TRBJ2-3
TGTGCCACCTCGGGACAGGGGTGGTACGAGCAGTACTTC	CATSGQGWYEQYF	NA	TRBV19	TRBD1	TRBJ2-7
TGTGCCAGCAGCTTAGGAATTTGGCATCTGCAGTTCTTC	CASSLGIWHLQFF	once	TRBV7-2	NA	TRBJ2-1
TGCGCCAGCAGCTTGAAGGGAGCGTGGGAGACCCAGTACTTC	CASSLKGAWETQYF	NA	TRBV5-1	NA	TRBJ2-5
TGTGCCAGCAGCAGCCTGACAGGACCCCCTTCGGGAGAGCAGTACTTC	CASSSLTGPPSGEQYF	NA	TRBV7-2	NA	TRBJ2-7
TGTGCCAGCAGCCCGACGGGACTAATCACAGATACGCAGTATTTT	CASSPTGLITDTQYF	NA	TRBV7-6	TRBD2	TRBJ2-3
TGTGCCAGCAGCTTAGATTGGGGGGTTTCGGGCCTCGTGCAGTACTTC	CASSLDWGVSGLVQYF	NA	TRBV7-9	NA	TRBJ2-7
TGCGCCAGCAGCTTGGGGGACAGCACAGATACGCAGTATTTT	CASSLGDSTDTQYF	once	TRBV5-1	NA	TRBJ2-3
TGTGCCAGCAGCTCCTCTCTCCGACTTGGGAATGAGCAGTTCTTC	CASSSSLRLGNEQFF	NA	TRBV28	NA	TRBJ2-1
TGTGCCAGTAGGAGACAGGGGGCGCCGAAGGAGCCCCAGCATTTT	CASRRQGAPKEPQHF	NA	TRBV19	TRBD1	TRBJ1-5
TGTGCCAGCAGCTTAGTAGGGATGACTAGCGGGAGTTGGTACGAGCAGTACTTC	CASSLVGMTSGSWYEQYF	NA	TRBV7-2	TRBD2	TRBJ2-7
TGTGCCAGCAGTTTAGATTCGAGGAGGGCCAAACGGACAGATACGCAGTATTTT	CASSLDSRRAKRTDTQYF	NA	TRBV27	NA	TRBJ2-3